A selection of T cell receptor beta chains follows, all from one sample in a study of T cells in Graves' hyperthyroidism and ophthalmopathy. TCRdb re-called the multiplex PCR reads through MiXCR, storing one row per CDR3 protein. Of hundreds of thousands of distinct CDR3 sequences in the sample, 30% to 40% were seen once. Sequenced sample: blood. The receptors stem from a woman aged 40 to 50 with Graves' hyperthyroidism. Each CDR3 is given with its conserved first and last residue. Each record gives: V gene, CDR3 length, D gene, J gene, clone size, CDR3 protein, CDR3 DNA. D genes are given only for firm matches. Where a row states a size, it is once, few, many or the class of an expanded clone; other rows omit it.

TRBV11-3	13	TRBD1	TRBJ2-5	many	CASSLTGEQTQYF	TGTGCCAGCAGCTTAACAGGGGAGCAGACCCAGTACTTC
TRBV12-3/TRBV12-4	14	NA	TRBJ2-5	few	CASSFDGGSETQYF	TGTGCCAGCAGTTTCGACGGGGGATCAGAGACCCAGTACTTC
TRBV7-2	15	NA	TRBJ2-7	NA	CASSPIGPGSYEQYF	TGTGCCAGCTCACCAATCGGTCCAGGTTCCTACGAGCAGTACTTC
TRBV6-5	14	NA	TRBJ1-2	NA	CASSLSYSNYGYTF	TGTGCCAGCAGTTTGAGCTATTCGAACTATGGCTACACCTTC
TRBV14	16	TRBD1	TRBJ1-1	many	CASSPIVGTGDTEAFF	TGTGCCAGCAGCCCCATCGTCGGGACAGGAGACACTGAAGCTTTCTTT
TRBV10-3	13	NA	TRBJ1-1	NA	CAVGGQKSTEAFF	TGTGCCGTCGGAGGACAGAAGAGCACTGAAGCTTTCTTT
TRBV24-1	12	NA	TRBJ2-1	NA	CATSDRRGWQFF	TGTGCCACCAGTGATCGAAGGGGGTGGCAGTTCTTC
TRBV7-8	13	NA	TRBJ1-1	many	CASSWGKNTEAFF	TGTGCCAGCAGCTGGGGAAAGAACACTGAAGCTTTCTTT
TRBV24-1	14	NA	TRBJ2-2	many	CATSEGTSTGELFF	TGTGCCACCAGTGAAGGGACAAGCACCGGGGAGCTGTTTTTT
TRBV7-9	13	NA	TRBJ2-1	NA	CASSAGGQDEQFF	TGTGCCAGCAGCGCCGGCGGGCAGGATGAGCAGTTCTTC
TRBV7-9	15	NA	TRBJ2-5	NA	CASSAEGIGNQPQYF	TGTGCCAGCAGCGCGGAGGGGATAGGCAATCAGCCCCAGTACTTC
TRBV5-1	16	TRBD2	TRBJ2-1	few	CASSLPGLAGGGEQFF	TGCGCCAGCAGCCTTCCGGGACTAGCGGGAGGAGGTGAGCAGTTCTTC
TRBV5-6	12	NA	TRBJ2-3	few	CASRMDRDTQYF	TGTGCCAGCCGGATGGATAGAGATACGCAGTATTTT
TRBV5-6	17	TRBD2	TRBJ2-5	NA	CASSHPLAGGRLETQYF	TGTGCCAGCAGCCATCCACTAGCGGGGGGGCGTTTGGAGACCCAGTACTTC
TRBV20-1	14	NA	TRBJ1-3	many	CSALEAGEGNTIYF	TGCAGTGCATTAGAGGCGGGGGAAGGAAACACCATATATTTT
TRBV7-9	14	NA	TRBJ1-4	NA	CASSDGGFNEKLFF	TGTGCCAGCAGCGACGGGGGTTTTAATGAAAAACTGTTTTTT
TRBV19	14	TRBD2	TRBJ2-7	many	CASSPWAGAYEQYF	TGTGCCAGTAGTCCGTGGGCGGGAGCCTACGAGCAGTACTTC
TRBV20-1	14	TRBD1	TRBJ2-7	NA	CSARFRDSRYEQYF	TGCAGTGCTAGGTTTCGGGACAGCCGCTACGAGCAGTACTTC
TRBV2	11	NA	TRBJ2-7	NA	CASRETYEQYF	TGTGCCAGCAGGGAAACCTACGAGCAGTACTTC
TRBV7-2	14	TRBD1	TRBJ1-1	NA	CASSLGGQRTEAFF	TGTGCCAGCAGCTTGGGGGGACAGCGGACTGAAGCTTTCTTT
TRBV6-1	14	NA	TRBJ1-1	NA	CASSATGKGTEAFF	TGTGCCAGCAGTGCCACAGGGAAGGGGACTGAAGCTTTCTTT
TRBV11-1	15	NA	TRBJ2-1	NA	CASSWGEGGYNEQFF	TGTGCCAGCAGTTGGGGCGAAGGCGGTTACAATGAGCAGTTCTTC
TRBV6-5	16	NA	TRBJ2-7	NA	CASSYSRSTDSYEQYF	TGTGCCAGCAGTTACTCCCGGAGCACCGACTCCTACGAGCAGTACTTC
TRBV7-2	15	NA	TRBJ1-2	many	CASSSEGSGGAGYTF	TGTGCCAGCAGCTCGGAGGGGAGTGGGGGGGCCGGCTACACCTTC
TRBV7-9	12	NA	TRBJ1-4	many	CASSPIREKLFF	TGTGCCAGCAGCCCCATTCGGGAAAAACTGTTTTTT
TRBV6-2/TRBV6-3	12	NA	TRBJ1-2	few	CASSGSSYGYTF	TGTGCCAGCAGCGGATCAAGCTATGGCTACACCTTC
TRBV29-1	12	NA	TRBJ1-5	NA	CSVAQGEAAQHF	TGCAGCGTTGCCCAGGGAGAGGCGGCCCAGCATTTT
TRBV2	15	NA	TRBJ1-3	many	CASSETPVSGNTIYF	TGTGCCAGCAGCGAAACCCCGGTCTCTGGAAACACCATATATTTT
TRBV7-2	15	NA	TRBJ1-1	NA	CASSLALGWADEAFF	TGTGCCAGCAGCTTAGCCCTTGGTTGGGCGGATGAAGCTTTCTTT
TRBV10-3	16	TRBD2	TRBJ2-2	many	CAIRRLAGGPTGELFF	TGTGCCATCAGGAGACTAGCGGGAGGGCCTACCGGGGAGCTGTTTTTT
TRBV10-3	17	TRBD2	TRBJ2-1	NA	CAIGDGTSGIGNNEQFF	TGTGCCATCGGGGACGGGACTAGCGGGATAGGGAACAATGAGCAGTTCTTC
TRBV12-3/TRBV12-4	15	NA	TRBJ1-5	NA	CASTPTRERYQPQHF	TGTGCCAGCACCCCAACCCGGGAACGGTATCAGCCCCAGCATTTT
TRBV5-6	17	TRBD1	TRBJ2-6	few	CASSLRTGWSGANVLTF	TGTGCCAGCAGCCTTAGGACAGGCTGGTCTGGGGCCAACGTCCTGACTTTC
TRBV5-1	13	NA	TRBJ1-1	few	CASSLFGYTEAFF	TGCGCCAGCAGCTTGTTCGGGTACACTGAAGCTTTCTTT
TRBV6-5	18	TRBD2	TRBJ2-5	NA	CASSYSTSGVGGGETQYF	TGTGCCAGCAGTTACTCGACTAGCGGGGTCGGAGGCGGAGAGACCCAGTACTTC
TRBV10-2	13	TRBD1	TRBJ1-1	NA	CASTGDRATEAFF	TGCGCCAGCACAGGGGACAGGGCCACTGAAGCTTTCTTT
TRBV20-1	13	TRBD2	TRBJ2-5	NA	CSASPAGKETQYF	TGCAGTGCTTCGCCAGCGGGGAAAGAGACCCAGTACTTC
TRBV19	13	NA	TRBJ1-1	many	CASSWIPGAEAFF	TGTGCCAGTAGTTGGATCCCTGGGGCTGAAGCTTTCTTT
TRBV6-2/TRBV6-3	11	NA	TRBJ1-1	many	CASSPPFEAFF	TGTGCCAGCAGTCCACCATTTGAAGCTTTCTTT
TRBV30	13	TRBD1	TRBJ2-7	NA	CACPGTATNEQYF	TGTGCCTGTCCCGGGACAGCGACGAACGAGCAGTACTTC
TRBV2	15	TRBD1	TRBJ1-5	NA	CASSRRQGVGQPQHF	TGTGCCAGCTCCAGACGACAGGGAGTGGGTCAGCCCCAGCATTTT
TRBV7-2	16	NA	TRBJ2-2	once	CASSQPLSKGTGELFF	TGTGCCAGCAGCCAGCCCCTTTCAAAAGGGACCGGGGAGCTGTTTTTT
TRBV10-1	17	TRBD2	TRBJ2-5	NA	CAGSIPGTSGSRETQYF	TGTGCCGGCAGTATCCCCGGGACTAGCGGGAGTCGGGAGACCCAGTACTTC
TRBV20-1	12	NA	TRBJ1-1	many	CSARGRYSEAFF	TGCAGTGCTAGAGGACGTTATTCTGAAGCTTTCTTT
TRBV20-1	14	NA	TRBJ1-2	many	CSARESHANYGYTF	TGCAGTGCTAGAGAGTCACATGCTAACTATGGCTACACCTTC
TRBV4-1	15	NA	TRBJ1-2	NA	CASSQDFQGGYGYTF	TGCGCCAGCAGCCAAGATTTTCAGGGCGGCTATGGCTACACCTTC
TRBV7-2	15	NA	TRBJ2-5	NA	CASSLRDFSRETQYF	TGTGCCAGCAGCTTAAGGGACTTCTCCCGGGAGACCCAGTACTTC
TRBV9	16	NA	TRBJ1-1	NA	CASSVWAATLNTEAFF	TGTGCCAGCAGCGTATGGGCAGCAACCCTGAACACTGAAGCTTTCTTT
TRBV6-5	14	TRBD1	TRBJ1-5	NA	CASTGQGLPQPQHF	TGTGCCAGCACCGGACAGGGTTTGCCTCAGCCCCAGCATTTT
TRBV29-1	15	NA	TRBJ2-3	NA	CSAPRGEVSTDTQYF	TGCAGCGCCCCCCGGGGAGAGGTCAGCACAGATACGCAGTATTTT
TRBV20-1	14	NA	TRBJ1-2	NA	CSARGRREHYGYTF	TGCAGTGCTAGAGGTAGAAGGGAACACTATGGCTACACCTTC
TRBV2	14	NA	TRBJ2-2	many	CASRTGVNTEELFF	TGTGCCAGCAGGACCGGGGTTAACACCGAGGAGCTGTTTTTT
TRBV5-6	14	NA	TRBJ2-5	many	CASSFRTVQETQYF	TGTGCCAGCAGCTTCCGGACAGTCCAAGAGACCCAGTACTTC
TRBV6-5	13	NA	TRBJ2-5	NA	CASRDPGQETQYF	TGTGCCAGCAGGGATCCGGGCCAGGAGACCCAGTACTTC
TRBV7-4	18	NA	TRBJ1-4	many	CASSRHAMYRATNEKLFF	TGTGCCAGCAGCCGCCACGCGATGTACAGAGCAACTAATGAAAAACTGTTTTTT
TRBV28	15	NA	TRBJ1-1	NA	CASSQTGRVDTEAFF	TGTGCCAGCAGCCAAACAGGGAGAGTCGACACTGAAGCTTTCTTT
TRBV6-5	12	NA	TRBJ2-2	many	CASSYRVGELFF	TGTGCCAGCAGTTACCGGGTCGGGGAGCTGTTTTTT